The 15 T cell receptor beta chains below come from one sample, sequenced in a study of beta chain features in type 1 diabetes. Broader study findings: Moderate but significant shortening of TCRB CDR3s was recorded in all four CD4+ subsets from Type 1 diabetes patients.

The whole isolated RNA underwent reverse transcription, so sequencing captured expressed TCRB transcripts. Clones were read by immunoSEQ multiplex PCR, and TCRdb kept only the in-frame ones, dropping some. This table has 600,000 to 700,000 clones, around 12% appearing once. No antigens are known for them. The specimen sequenced was naive CD4+ T cells from blood. The receptors derive from a man aged 25 to 40 with type 1 diabetes.

The chain is built from TRBV14 and TRBJ2-5; TRBD1 matches 7 bases. The V gene's germline CDR1 is SGHDN and CDR2 FVKESK. This CDR3 spans 15 amino acids. V dropped 8 bases and J dropped 4; count of bases not matched to a gene: 13. CDR3: CASHSSSGTAETQYF. DNA of the CDR3: TGTGCCAGCCATTCCTCCTCCGGGACAGCAGAGACCCAGTACTTC.

The rearrangement links TRBV7-9 to TRBJ1-2, with D possibly TRBD1 on 5 matching bases. Germline V CDR1 and CDR2: SEHNR, FQNEAQ (reference sequence). This CDR3 spans 13 amino acids. V was trimmed by 5 bases and J by 3 bases, leaving 10 bases between them. CDR3 residues: CASSPQTDYGYTF. Written as DNA, the CDR3 is TGTGCCAGCAGCCCGCAGACAGACTATGGCTACACCTTC.

This clone has more than one count but fewer than ten. V usage is TRBV7-2 and J usage is TRBJ1-1; possible D gene TRBD1, 5 bases. The CDR3 is made up of 14 amino acids. The V end was cut by 0 bases, the J end by 5 bases, with 10 bases between. Germline CDR1 and CDR2: SGHTA and FQGNSA. For the CDR3, the DNA is TGTGCCAGCAGCTTAGCCGGGGCCGGGACTGAAGCTTTCTTT. Protein sequence: CASSLAGAGTEAFF.

This clone appeared a few times. The V gene is TRBV9, the J gene TRBJ1-1, with TRBD1 as a possible D gene (5 bases). V lost 3 bases to trimming and J lost 4 bases, with 10 bases between them. The CDR3 has 13 amino acids. Germline V gene sequence: CDR1 SGDLS, CDR2 YYNGEE. CDR3 residues: CASSADSSTEAFF. In nucleotides, the CDR3 is TGTGCCAGCAGCGCTGACAGCAGCACTGAAGCTTTCTTT.

V usage is TRBV7-2 and J usage is TRBJ2-3; 11 positions agree with TRBD2. The CDR3 loop spans 14 amino acids. The V and J ends lost 1 base and 6 bases, in that order; junction bases with no gene match: 0. CDR1 and CDR2 (germline): SGHTA, FQGNSA. CDR3 protein: CASSLGLAGDTQYF. The CDR3 region has the DNA TGTGCCAGCAGCTTAGGACTAGCGGGGGATACGCAGTATTTT.

This rearrangement joins TRBV11-3 to TRBJ2-3; TRBD1 matches at 8 bases. The germline gives CDR1 SGHNT, CDR2 YENEEA. This CDR3 comprises 17 residues. With 5 bases clipped from V and 0 bases from J, the junction kept 10 bases outside the gene matches. The CDR3 protein is CASSPLGGQVSTDTQYF. The CDR3 DNA reads as TGTGCCAGCAGCCCCCTAGGGGGACAGGTTAGCACAGATACGCAGTATTTT.

This clone was recorded a few times. The chain links TRBV5-6 to TRBJ1-2; D is uncertain. CDR1 and CDR2 (germline): SGHDT, YYEEEE. This CDR3 has 11 amino acids. V was cut by 5 bases and J by 5 bases, with 7 bases left in between. CDR3 nucleotide sequence: TGTGCCAGCAGGAGGGCTTATGGCTACACCTTC. It translates to CASRRAYGYTF.

The table lists this clone with a few counts. This chain joins TRBV4-2 and TRBJ1-5; 9 bases match TRBD1. Trimming removed 4 bases from V and 4 bases from J; junction bases left unmatched: 8. The CDR3 sequence is 16 residues long. Per the germline V gene, CDR1 is LGHNA and CDR2 is YNFKEQ. CDR3 sequence reads: CASSPLGQGINQPQHF. As DNA, the CDR3 is TGTGCCAGCAGCCCCCTGGGACAGGGCATAAATCAGCCCCAGCATTTT.

A few counts support this clone. This chain links TRBV6-6 with TRBJ1-4; TRBD1 matches at 10 bases. Germline V lookup: CDR1 MNHNY, CDR2 SVGAGI (reference sequence). Trimming at V came to 7 bases and at J to 7 bases, leaving 9 bases not matched to a gene. The CDR3 totals 15 residues. CDR3 nucleotide sequence: TGTGCCAGCACCACAGGAGGGACAGGGGTTGAAAAACTGTTTTTT. Amino acids: CASTTGGTGVEKLFF.

This clone has more than one count but fewer than ten. The chain links TRBV7-9 to TRBJ2-7, with no clear D. Germline CDR1 SEHNR, CDR2 FQNEAQ (reference sequence). This CDR3 spans 13 amino acids. The V gene lost 0 bases and the J gene lost 7 bases, with 10 bases spanning the gap. This CDR3 is CASSLAGSPEQYF. The CDR3 bases are TGTGCCAGCAGCTTAGCGGGCAGTCCAGAGCAGTACTTC.

This clone showed up many times. The V gene is TRBV10-3, the J gene TRBJ2-3; the D gene is possibly TRBD1 (6 bases). The length of the CDR3 is 12 residues. Germline V gene lookup returns CDR1 ENHRY and CDR2 SYGVKD. Trimming took 6 bases from V and 8 from J, leaving 12 bases between them. The CDR3 bases are TGTGCCATCAGCCCAGGGGATGGTACGCAGTATTTT. It codes for CAISPGDGTQYF.

The chain uses TRBV27 and TRBJ2-2, with 7 nucleotides matching TRBD1. The germline V gene encodes CDR1 MNHEY and CDR2 SMNVEV (reference sequence). The CDR3 loop spans 15 amino acids. The junction had 11 bases not matched to a gene; V was cut back by 7 bases and J by 6 bases. CDR3 protein: CASKMTGPQAGELFF. CDR3 in DNA: TGTGCCAGCAAAATGACAGGGCCCCAAGCCGGGGAGCTGTTTTTT.

The chain combines TRBV4-2 with TRBJ1-5; D not resolved. From germline, CDR1 is LGHNA and CDR2 YNFKEQ. V lost 0 bases and J 8 bases, leaving 14 bases between the germline ends. The CDR3 spans 15 residues. CDR3 in amino acids: CASSQEWWWEKPQHF. CDR3 nucleotides: TGTGCCAGCAGCCAAGAGTGGTGGTGGGAAAAGCCCCAGCATTTT.

With respect to this clone: The same CDR3 can be traced to other DNA sequences in this sample. This chain joins TRBV18 and TRBJ2-3; no firm D call. V lost 3 bases and J 6 bases, leaving 7 bases between the germline ends. The CDR3 covers 12 residues. Germline V gives CDR1 KGHSH, CDR2 LQKENI. The CDR3 loop is CASSPVGDTQYF. As DNA, the CDR3 is TGTGCCAGCTCACCGGTTGGGGATACGCAGTATTTT.

The rearrangement links TRBV13 to TRBJ2-1, with 9 positions matching TRBD2. Germline loops: CDR1 PRHDT, CDR2 FYEKMQ (reference sequence). With V trimmed by 3 bases and J by 8 bases, 2 bases remained unmatched. CDR3 length: 13 amino acids. The CDR3 sequence: CASSLGTSHEQFF. DNA of the CDR3: TGTGCCAGCAGCTTGGGGACTAGCCATGAGCAGTTCTTC.